In this sample, the clone carrying this T cell receptor beta chain turned up once. Its cognate antigen is unknown. Profiling relied on immunoSEQ multiplex PCR, and the TCRdb table lists in-frame clones only, not all of them. The repertoire holds over 100,000 clones, approximately 91% seen once, with 2% to 2.5% in the top ten. The data are from a study of cytomegalovirus exposure and HLA in healthy donors. Whole-study findings and limits: The study put 150 to 200 TCR beta chains on its list as cytomegalovirus-associated. Published work reported that the classifier diagnosed cytomegalovirus status with high specificity and sensitivity.

The sequencing sample was made of PBMCs. The source of this sequence is a woman aged 18-29 years in good health and CMV-seronegative.

Written as DNA, the CDR3 is TGTGCCAGCAGTCGGGACAGGGGCAGCGGGGAGCTGTTTTTT. This translates into CASSRDRGSGELFF. J is TRBJ2-2 and V is TRBV6-5, with 10 bases that match TRBD1. This CDR3 has 14 amino acids. The trim removed 5 bases at V and 7 bases at J, leaving 4 bases unmatched. Germline V lookup: CDR1 MNHEY, CDR2 SVGAGI.